Listed below are T cell receptor beta chains from one sample, sequenced in a study of cytotoxic CD8 clonotypes in ibrutinib-treated CLL. Profiled with immunoSEQ multiplex PCR; TCRdb holds only in-frame clones, not every one. Found here are about 60,000 clones, around 60% of them singletons; the top ten hold roughly 20%. Sequenced material: PBMCs, taken after 24 months of ibrutinib treatment. The receptors stem from a human donor with chronic lymphocytic leukemia. Each CDR3 is given with its conserved first and last residue. The D gene is left open where the match is weak. Clone size, where shown, is once, few, many, or a class for clones that have expanded.

D,size,J,V,CDR3,DNA
-,-,TRBJ1-3,TRBV5-1,CASSLTGNSGNTIYF,TGCGCCAGCAGCTTGACTGGGAACTCTGGAAACACCATATATTTT
-,few,TRBJ2-1,TRBV9,CASSVAPVVSYEQFF,TGTGCCAGCAGCGTAGCCCCGGTAGTGAGCTATGAGCAGTTCTTC
-,-,TRBJ2-1,TRBV18,CASSPGNNEQFF,TGTGCCAGCTCACCAGGGAACAATGAGCAGTTCTTC
-,-,TRBJ2-7,TRBV7-9,CASSPPDKGLREQYF,TGTGCCAGCAGCCCCCCGGACAAGGGGCTTCGGGAGCAGTACTTC
TRBD1,few,TRBJ1-1,TRBV6-1,CASSETNRGRAFF,TGTGCCAGCAGTGAGACTAACAGGGGTAGGGCTTTCTTT
-,once,TRBJ2-3,TRBV4-1,CASSLSGAITDTQYF,TGCGCCAGCAGCCTATCAGGGGCCATCACAGATACGCAGTATTTT
TRBD2,few,TRBJ2-7,TRBV30,CAWSPRTSGTYEQYF,TGTGCCTGGAGTCCGCGGACTAGCGGCACCTACGAGCAGTACTTC
-,-,TRBJ2-1,TRBV4-1,CASRPLALSTGNRDEQFF,TGCGCCAGCCGCCCTCTAGCTCTTTCCACGGGAAACCGGGATGAGCAGTTCTTC
-,-,TRBJ2-7,TRBV11-3,CASSLGGSYEQYF,TGTGCCAGCAGTCTCGGGGGCTCCTACGAGCAGTACTTC
-,many,TRBJ1-1,TRBV27,CASSLSVNTEAFF,TGTGCCAGCAGTTTATCAGTGAACACTGAAGCTTTCTTT
-,-,TRBJ1-5,TRBV27,CASRPAAGSQPQHF,TGTGCCAGCAGACCCGCGGCGGGTAGTCAGCCCCAGCATTTT
TRBD1,many,TRBJ1-5,TRBV18,CASSKEGANQPQHF,TGTGCCAGCTCAAAAGAGGGGGCGAATCAGCCCCAGCATTTT
-,-,TRBJ2-5,TRBV7-6,CASSPPGTQETQYF,TGTGCCAGCAGCCCACCAGGGACACAAGAGACCCAGTACTTC
-,-,TRBJ2-1,TRBV2,CASSDGGQFF,TGTGCCAGCAGTGACGGGGGGCAGTTCTTC
-,-,TRBJ2-3,TRBV2,CASSRTPTDTQYF,TGTGCCAGCAGTCGAACCCCCACAGATACGCAGTATTTT
-,-,TRBJ2-1,TRBV4-1,CASSQAGMPYNEQFF,TGCGCCAGCAGCCAAGCAGGGATGCCTTACAATGAGCAGTTCTTC
-,many,TRBJ1-2,TRBV2,CASSVTVPYGYTF,TGTGCCAGCAGTGTGACAGTACCCTATGGCTACACCTTC
-,-,TRBJ2-1,TRBV29-1,CSVFPRDEQFF,TGCAGCGTTTTTCCACGGGATGAGCAGTTCTTC
-,-,TRBJ2-2,TRBV9,CASSVGLEGTGELFF,TGTGCCAGCAGCGTAGGACTAGAGGGGACCGGGGAGCTGTTTTTT
-,few,TRBJ1-2,TRBV11-2,CASSGRFGYTF,TGTGCCAGCAGTGGCCGGTTTGGCTACACCTTC
-,-,TRBJ1-2,TRBV6-6,CASSYSGRIEHGYTF,TGTGCCAGCAGTTACTCCGGCAGGATAGAGCATGGCTACACCTTC
-,-,TRBJ1-6,TRBV28,CASSPIVISPLHF,TGTGCCAGCAGTCCTATTGTGATTTCACCCCTCCACTTT
-,-,TRBJ2-3,TRBV7-7,CASSLSIRGGTDTQYF,TGTGCCAGCAGCCTCAGTATAAGGGGGGGCACAGATACGCAGTATTTT
-,-,TRBJ2-3,TRBV19,CASSILVADTQYF,TGTGCCAGTAGTATTCTAGTGGCGGATACGCAGTATTTT
TRBD1,-,TRBJ2-7,TRBV15,CATSRVGQGNYEQYF,TGTGCCACCAGCAGGGTCGGACAGGGGAACTACGAGCAGTACTTC
TRBD1,few,TRBJ2-3,TRBV7-2,CATSPGQGAHTQYF,TGTGCCACCTCTCCGGGACAGGGGGCTCATACGCAGTATTTT
-,once,TRBJ2-2,TRBV15,CATSRDRGTGELFF,TGTGCCACCAGCAGAGATAGGGGGACCGGGGAGCTGTTTTTT
-,-,TRBJ1-6,TRBV6-1,CASGRGGTGEPLHF,TGTGCCAGCGGGAGGGGGGGAACGGGGGAACCCCTCCACTTT
-,-,TRBJ2-5,TRBV6-1,CAGQIEGGRAQYF,TGTGCCGGCCAGATTGAGGGGGGCAGGGCCCAGTACTTC
TRBD1,-,TRBJ1-1,TRBV11-2,CASSPNRGQGLTEAFF,TGTGCCAGCAGCCCGAACCGAGGACAGGGTCTGACTGAAGCTTTCTTT